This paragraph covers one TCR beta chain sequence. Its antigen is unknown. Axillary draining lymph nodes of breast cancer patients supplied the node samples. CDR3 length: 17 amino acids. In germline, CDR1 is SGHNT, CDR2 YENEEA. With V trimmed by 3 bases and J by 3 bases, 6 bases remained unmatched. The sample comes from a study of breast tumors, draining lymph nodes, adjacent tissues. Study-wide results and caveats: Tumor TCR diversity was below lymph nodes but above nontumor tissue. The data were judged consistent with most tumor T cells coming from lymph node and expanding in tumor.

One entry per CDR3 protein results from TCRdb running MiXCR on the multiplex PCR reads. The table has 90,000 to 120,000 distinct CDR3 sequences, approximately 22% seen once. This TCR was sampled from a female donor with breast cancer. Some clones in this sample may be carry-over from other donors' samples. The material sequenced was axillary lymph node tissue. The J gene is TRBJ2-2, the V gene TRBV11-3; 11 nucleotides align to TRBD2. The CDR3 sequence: CASSFRVAGGHTGELFF. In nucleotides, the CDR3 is TGTGCCAGCAGCTTCCGTGTAGCGGGAGGGCACACCGGGGAGCTGTTTTTT.